This T cell receptor beta chain is drawn from a study of CD8+ T cells in alopecia areata. Study context: At a dose of 5 to 10 mg twice daily, oral tofacitinib was given to treated patients. Tofacitinib was given for 6 to 18 months, then stopped for 6 months.

The CDR3 spans 12 residues. Germline V gene data show CDR1 as SGHRS and CDR2 as YFSETQ. V was trimmed by 2 bases and J by 3 bases, leaving 4 bases between them. Samples from alopecia areata patients were lesional scalp punch biopsies and peripheral blood. With regard to this clone: The sample has other DNA sequences that encode this CDR3 too.

Once RNA had been extracted, it was reverse transcribed into cDNA to act as the sequencing template. Assay used: immunoSEQ multiplex PCR; TCRdb lists only in-frame clones, some missing. This table holds hundreds of thousands of clones, around 67% found once. The sequence came from a human donor with alopecia areata. Sequences were derived from CD4+ T cells sorted from blood, sampled at week 0. V is TRBV5-1 and J is TRBJ2-3; D call uncertain. CDR3 nucleotide sequence: TGCGCCAGCAGCTTAAGGACAGATACGCAGTATTTT. Amino acids: CASSLRTDTQYF.